Listed here are 25 T cell receptor beta chains from one sample, sequenced in a study of blood T cell repertoires in COVID-19. Produced via immunoSEQ multiplex PCR; TCRdb's table is partial and in-frame only. The profile covers about 72,000 clones, with roughly 87% appearing a single time and 18% taken by the ten largest. Sequencing was carried out using peripheral blood. The receptors come from a human donor in a cohort sampled during active COVID-19.

This clone showed up just once. The chain employs TRBV2 and TRBJ2-7; 12 nucleotides agree with TRBD2. From germline, CDR1 is SNHLY and CDR2 FYNNEI. The CDR3 extends over 15 amino acids. Trimming took 7 bases from V and 2 from J; bases not matched to a gene: 6. Here the CDR3 reads CASILAGGAPYEQYF. CDR3 DNA sequence: TGTGCCAGCATCCTAGCGGGGGGGGCCCCCTACGAGCAGTACTTC.

The rearrangement uses TRBV7-7 and TRBJ2-1, with 7 nucleotides matching TRBD2. Looked up from germline, CDR1 is SSHAT and CDR2 is FNYEAQ (reference sequence). The CDR3 loop spans 15 amino acids. Trimming removed 4 bases from V and 0 bases from J; junction bases left unmatched: 3. CDR3 residues: CASSSGGPSYNEQFF. DNA of the CDR3: TGTGCCAGCAGCTCGGGGGGTCCCTCCTACAATGAGCAGTTCTTC. The full variable domain, rest sourced from reference TRBV7-7 and TRBJ2-1, is GAGVSQSPRYKVTKRGQDVTLRCDPISSHATLYWYQQALGQGPEFLTYFNYEAQPDKSGLPSDRFSAERPEGSISTLTIQRTEQRDSAMYRCASSSGGPSYNEQFFGPGTRLTVL.

The chain couples TRBV15 to TRBJ1-1, with D uncertain. This CDR3 region has 14 residues. V was clipped by 0 bases and J by 1 base, with 6 bases between them. Germline CDR1 is LNHNV and CDR2 is YYDKDF (reference sequence). Here the CDR3 reads CATSREARNTEAFF. CDR3 coding DNA: TGTGCCACCAGCAGAGAGGCCAGGAACACTGAAGCTTTCTTT.

This chain uses TRBV12-5 with TRBJ2-2, with 7 bases aligning to TRBD2. The CDR3 is 14 residues long. Looked up from germline, CDR1 is LGHNT and CDR2 is FRNRAP. V was clipped by 7 bases and J by 3 bases; unmatched bases: 5. CDR3 bases: TGTGCTAGTGCCCGGGACTATCACACCGGGGAGCTGTTTTTT. Translation gives CASARDYHTGELFF.

The chain couples TRBV6-1 to TRBJ1-4; no definite D call. The CDR3 covers 14 residues. Deletions cut 2 bases from V and 8 bases from J, with 12 bases between. CDR1 is MNHNS, CDR2 SASEGT, per germline. CDR3 nucleotides: TGTGCCAGCAGTGAACGACAACGTGGGGAAAAACTGTTTTTT. This gives the protein CASSERQRGEKLFF.

This chain links TRBV11-2 with TRBJ2-7, with 7 bases that match TRBD1. V was clipped by 5 bases and J by 3 bases; unmatched bases: 10. Germline-derived CDR1 and CDR2 are SGHAT and FQNNGV. This CDR3 is 15 amino acids long. For the CDR3, the DNA is TGTGCCAGCAGCCCCAGGACAGGATCTGACTACGAGCAGTACTTC. This gives the protein CASSPRTGSDYEQYF. The whole variable domain, remainder taken from reference TRBV11-2 and TRBJ2-7, is EAGVAQSPRYKIIEKRQSVAFWCNPISGHATLYWYQQILGQGPKLLIQFQNNGVVDDSQLPKDRFSAERLKGVDSTLKIQPAKLEDSAVYLCASSPRTGSDYEQYFGPGTRLTVT.

The chain employs TRBV24-1 and TRBJ2-7; TRBD1 might be the D (6 bases). Trimming removed 12 bases from V and 4 bases from J, with 15 bases in between. CDR1 and CDR2 from the germline V gene are KGHDR and SFDVKD. The CDR3 is 12 residues long. CDR3 protein: CASAGGRYEQYF. In nucleotides, the CDR3 is TGTGCCTCCGCTGGGGGCAGATACGAGCAGTACTTC.

This sequence joins TRBV5-1 and TRBJ1-1; D perhaps matches TRBD1 (5 bases). CDR3 length: 15 residues. V shed 4 bases and J shed 6 bases, with 19 bases lying between them. Per germline, CDR1 SGHRS and CDR2 YFSETQ. CDR3 loop: CASSPPGQGKAEAFF. In DNA form, the CDR3 reads TGCGCCAGCAGCCCACCCGGCCAGGGTAAGGCTGAAGCTTTCTTT.

The table lists this clone with a count of one. The chain is built from TRBV11-2 and TRBJ1-6; D not certain. The CDR3 is 17 residues long. Germline V gives CDR1 SGHAT, CDR2 FQNNGV. The V and J ends lost 2 bases and 13 bases respectively, with 24 bases between them. CDR3 loop: CASSLTASEGYFGPLHF. For the CDR3, the DNA is TGTGCCAGCAGCTTAACTGCGAGCGAAGGATATTTCGGGCCCCTCCACTTT.

The chain has TRBV10-3 and TRBJ2-3; 8 bases match TRBD1. This CDR3 contains 13 residues. Germline trimming cut 6 bases from V and 1 base from J; bases unmatched to any gene: 0. The germline gives CDR1 ENHRY, CDR2 SYGVKD. In DNA form, the CDR3 reads TGTGCCATCAGGACAGGGGGCACAGATACGCAGTATTTT. This encodes CAIRTGGTDTQYF.

The J gene is TRBJ2-7, the V gene TRBV3-1 (or the pseudogene TRBV3-2); the match to TRBD1 covers 10 bases. The CDR3 consists of 14 residues. V was pared by 5 bases and J by 4 bases, with 5 bases of the junction left unmatched. Germline V gene data show CDR1 as LGHDT and CDR2 as YNNKEL (reference sequence). DNA for the CDR3: TGTGCCAGCAGCTTTCGGACAGGGGGGTACGAGCAGTACTTC. Protein sequence: CASSFRTGGYEQYF.

The V call is TRBV27, the J call TRBJ1-1; possible D gene TRBD1, 6 bases. Per germline, CDR1 MNHEY and CDR2 SMNVEV (reference sequence). The ends were cut back, 1 base at V and 0 bases at J, with 12 bases in the middle. This CDR3 is built from 16 residues. The CDR3 coding sequence is TGTGCCAGCAGTTTATGGGTGGGGGGGCTGAACACTGAAGCTTTCTTT. Encoded protein: CASSLWVGGLNTEAFF.

The chain carries TRBV4-1 and TRBJ1-1; maybe TRBD1 (6 bases). V lost 1 base to trimming and J lost 1 base, with 13 bases between them. Germline V gives CDR1 MGHRA, CDR2 YSYEKL. This CDR3 has 16 residues. DNA of the CDR3: TGCGCCAGCAGCCAAGTAGAGGCAGGGGCGAACACTGAAGCTTTCTTT. This codes for CASSQVEAGANTEAFF.

This clone appeared once. This rearrangement joins TRBV2 to TRBJ1-1; the D gene is possibly TRBD1 (5 bases). Trimming stripped 8 bases from V and 1 base from J, with 11 bases between. The germline CDR1 and CDR2 sequences are SNHLY and FYNNEI. The CDR3 has 13 residues. CDR3 region: CASRRQWNTEAFF. As DNA, the CDR3 is TGTGCCAGCCGGAGACAGTGGAACACTGAAGCTTTCTTT.

The chain recombines TRBV7-2 with TRBJ1-2, with D tentatively TRBD1 (6 bases). The CDR3 is 14 residues long. V gave up 1 base and J gave up 3 bases, with 9 bases separating them. Looked up from germline, CDR1 is SGHTA and CDR2 is FQGNSA. As DNA, the CDR3 is TGTGCCAGCAGCTTAGAGTCAGGGGACTATGGCTACACCTTC. As protein: CASSLESGDYGYTF.

This chain links TRBV2 with TRBJ1-6; D call uncertain. The CDR3 spans 15 residues. V was shortened by 8 bases and J by 7 bases, with 18 bases between the two germline ends. Germline V gene sequence: CDR1 SNHLY, CDR2 FYNNEI. CDR3 DNA sequence: TGTGCCAGCTTTGGACGGAGGCCGCTAAATTCACCCCTCCACTTT. It encodes CASFGRRPLNSPLHF.

V usage is TRBV5-4 and J usage is TRBJ2-7; TRBD1 matches 9 bases. The CDR3 runs 14 residues. Germline V gene data show CDR1 as SGHNT and CDR2 as YYREEE (reference sequence). J was trimmed by 3 bases and V by 4 bases; bases with no gene match: 5. The CDR3 loop is CASSIGQGIYEQYF. The CDR3 region has the DNA TGTGCCAGCAGCATCGGACAGGGGATCTACGAGCAGTACTTC.

The CDR3 nucleotides are TGTGCCAGCAGTTACCCACCCTGGCAGAATCAGCCCCAGCATTTT. It codes for CASSYPPWQNQPQHF. This chain links TRBV6-6 with TRBJ1-5; D remains ambiguous. Germline V gene lookup returns CDR1 MNHNY and CDR2 SVGAGI (reference sequence). V was pared by 2 bases and J by 4 bases, with 12 bases between. CDR3 size: 15 residues.

The rearrangement links TRBV29-1 to TRBJ2-6; no clear D gene. Germline assignment: CDR1 SQVTM and CDR2 ANQGSEA. The CDR3 consists of 12 residues. V was clipped by 5 bases and J by 9 bases, with 11 bases between them. CDR3 region: CSVQYTGNVLTF. CDR3 DNA sequence: TGCAGCGTTCAGTATACGGGCAACGTCCTGACTTTC.

V is TRBV6-6 and J is TRBJ1-2, with D perhaps matching TRBD1 (5 bases). V was cut by 6 bases and J by 3 bases, with 11 bases left in between. Germline V gives CDR1 MNHNY, CDR2 SVGAGI (reference sequence). The CDR3 is 13 amino acids. The CDR3 loop is CASRLTVDYGYTF. CDR3 nucleotides: TGTGCCAGCAGGTTGACAGTCGACTATGGCTACACCTTC.

The J gene is TRBJ2-4, the V gene TRBV2; 11 bases map to TRBD1. Germline V gives CDR1 SNHLY, CDR2 FYNNEI. This CDR3 region has 16 residues. V lost 6 bases to trimming and J lost 1 base; unmatched junction nucleotides: 5. The CDR3 here is CASRPGQGVAKNIQYF. The CDR3 DNA sequence: TGTGCCAGCAGACCGGGACAGGGGGTTGCCAAAAACATTCAGTACTTC.

The rearrangement links TRBV4-1 to TRBJ1-2; D gene ambiguous. The germline V gene has CDR1 MGHRA and CDR2 YSYEKL. CDR3 length equals 13 residues. V gave up 3 bases and J gave up 6 bases, with 11 bases separating them. DNA for the CDR3: TGCGCCAGCAGCCAGAATTCTCAGGATGGCTACACCTTC. It specifies CASSQNSQDGYTF.

CDR3 protein: CASSSGTGYPTDTQYF. The CDR3 nucleotides read TGTGCCAGCAGCTCCGGAACAGGGTATCCCACAGATACGCAGTATTTT. This rearrangement joins TRBV7-2 to TRBJ2-3, with D possibly TRBD1 on 6 matching bases. Between the trimmed V and J ends, which lost 4 bases and 2 bases, there was a span of 16 bases. Germline V lookup: CDR1 SGHTA, CDR2 FQGNSA. The CDR3 sequence is 16 residues long.

The chain recombines TRBV21-1 with TRBJ2-6; the table's D call TRBD2 went unverified against the DNA. TRBV21-1 is an annotated pseudogene. The length of the CDR3 is 18 residues. This CDR3 is CASSKMFWGGSGANVLTF. For the CDR3, the DNA is TGTGCCAGCAGCAAAATGTTTTGGGGGGGTTCTGGGGCCAACGTCCTGACTTTC.

The rearrangement links TRBV5-4 to TRBJ1-2, with a tentative D call TRBD1 (5 bases). From germline, CDR1 is SGHNT and CDR2 YYREEE (reference sequence). The CDR3 covers 17 residues. V was cut by 0 bases and J by 0 bases, with 15 bases left in between. CDR3 sequence reads: CASSLEFRGGANYGYTF. Written as DNA, the CDR3 is TGTGCCAGCAGCTTGGAGTTTCGGGGGGGAGCTAACTATGGCTACACCTTC.